This entry describes one TCR beta chain. Its antigen is still unknown. These data belong to a study of shared clonotypes between healthy human individuals. Notes on the study in general: Sharing across a handful of donors was seen in approximately 5.2% of naive CD4 clonotypes.

Germline values: CDR1 SGHRS, CDR2 YFSETQ. Deletions cut 6 bases from V and 6 bases from J, with 7 bases between. The CDR3 runs to 11 residues. Deep-level running was used for the assay. Sequenced by immunoSEQ multiplex PCR; TCRdb stores in-frame clones only, minus some. This sample has around 2.5 million clones, with approximately 94% found just once. Input material: naive CD4+ T cells from PBMCs. Subset of the sample: CD45RA+ positively selected. The chain uses TRBV5-1 and TRBJ2-4; no firm D call. This receptor was obtained from a man aged 18 to 30 in good health. Some clones in this sample may be carry-over from other donors' samples. The CDR3 bases are TGCGCCAGCACCGACTCAAACATTCAGTACTTC. This encodes CASTDSNIQYF. The whole variable domain, remainder taken from reference TRBV5-1 and TRBJ2-4, is KAGVTQTPRYLIKTRGQQVTLSCSPISGHRSVSWYQQTPGQGLQFLFEYFSETQRNKGNFPGRFSGRQFSNSRSEMNVSTLELGDSALYLCASTDSNIQYFGAGTRLSVL.